A selection of T cell receptor beta chains follows, all from one sample in a study of Graves' ophthalmopathy and Graves' hyperthyroidism. MiXCR, run by TCRdb on the multiplex PCR reads, gives a single entry per CDR3 protein. The sample shows 450,000 to 600,000 distinct CDR3 sequences, under 45% of them seen only once. The sequenced sample consisted of peripheral blood or thyroid tissue (not recorded which). The receptors stem from an adult man with Graves' hyperthyroidism. Each CDR3 is given with its conserved first and last residue. The D gene is left open where the match is weak. A clone size is listed for some rows: how often the clone was seen (once, few, many), or a class if it is expanded.

v_call	j_call	clone_size	d_call	cdr3_nt	cdr3_aa
TRBV10-3	TRBJ2-1	.	TRBD2	TGTGCCATACAAGGGCGGGAGGCGGAATACAATGAGCAGTTCTTC	CAIQGREAEYNEQFF
TRBV7-9	TRBJ2-6	.	TRBD2	TGTGCCAGCAGTCCCGGGACTAGCAGATACTCTGGGGCCAACGTCCTGACTTTC	CASSPGTSRYSGANVLTF
TRBV3-1	TRBJ1-3	.	.	TGTGCCAGCAGCCAGAAGGGACCGTTAAACACCATATATTTT	CASSQKGPLNTIYF
TRBV6-5	TRBJ2-5	few	TRBD2	TGTGCCAGCAGGCAACTAGCGGCTCAAGAGACCCAGTACTTC	CASRQLAAQETQYF
TRBV29-1	TRBJ1-1	.	TRBD1	TGCAGCGTTGGGACAGGGGGCATCGACACTGAAGCTTTCTTT	CSVGTGGIDTEAFF
TRBV7-9	TRBJ2-7	few	TRBD1	TGTGCCAGCAGGCAGACAGGGGGTTGGTACGAGCAGTACTTC	CASRQTGGWYEQYF
TRBV7-9	TRBJ2-7	.	TRBD1	TGTGCCAGCAGCCCCAGACAGGGAAAGGTCAATGAGCAGTACTTC	CASSPRQGKVNEQYF
TRBV5-6	TRBJ2-7	many	TRBD2	TGTGCCAGCAGCTTGCGACTAGCGGGGAAAGCCTACGAGCAGTACTTC	CASSLRLAGKAYEQYF
TRBV10-3	TRBJ2-7	many	.	TGTGCCATCAGTGGCCGGGGCCGAGACAGAAACTCCTACGAGCAGTACTTC	CAISGRGRDRNSYEQYF
TRBV29-1	TRBJ1-2	.	.	TGCAGCTTAGAGCAGGGCGGCTACACCTTC	CSLEQGGYTF
TRBV12-3/TRBV12-4	TRBJ1-1	.	TRBD1	TGTGCCAGCAGTTTAGGGACAGGGACAGACACTTTCTTT	CASSLGTGTDTFF
TRBV30	TRBJ2-7	few	.	TGTGCCTGGACAGGGACCTACGAGCAGTACTTC	CAWTGTYEQYF
TRBV7-8	TRBJ2-7	many	TRBD2	TGTGCCAGCAGCTTTGTAGCTAGCGGGAGCCACGAGCAGTACTTC	CASSFVASGSHEQYF
TRBV20-1	TRBJ1-2	many	.	TGCAGTGCTAGAGAGACGGGAGTTTATGGCTACACCTTC	CSARETGVYGYTF
TRBV11-1	TRBJ2-7	.	.	TGTGCCAGCAGCTCCTACGGAGGAGAGCAGTACTTC	CASSSYGGEQYF
TRBV12-3/TRBV12-4	TRBJ1-4	.	TRBD1	TGTGCCAGCAACTTGGACAGGGCGCTTAATGAAAAACTGTTTTTT	CASNLDRALNEKLFF